Listed here are 6 T cell receptor beta chains from one sample, sequenced in a study of blood T cells in healthy people across ages. Using a J-beta primer mix together with a sample-barcoded 5' primer, a second PCR was run for roughly 6 to 12 cycles. TCRdb used MiXCR to reprocess the 5' RACE reads, holding one entry per CDR3 protein. This sample has 500,000 to 700,000 distinct CDR3 sequences, with approximately 30% found just once. Sequencing was done on a sample of blood. Source of these receptors: a woman aged 80 or over in good health.

CDR3 bases: TGTGCCAGCAGCGTAGCAGACCGTCAGGGCGACCACTACGAGCAGTACTTC. It specifies CASSVADRQGDHYEQYF. The chain carries TRBV9 and TRBJ2-7; D is possibly TRBD1 (5 bases). The CDR3 sequence is 17 residues long. Per germline, CDR1 SGDLS and CDR2 YYNGEE. V was shortened by 0 bases and J by 3 bases, with 19 bases between the two germline ends. Drawing the rest from reference TRBV9 and TRBJ2-7, the complete variable domain is DSGVTQTPKHLITATGQRVTLRCSPRSGDLSVYWYQQSLDQGLQFLIQYYNGEERAKGNILERFSAQQFPDLHSELNLSSLELGDSALYFCASSVADRQGDHYEQYFGPGTRLTVT.

Comment on this clonotype: Just one base apart from a much larger clone, this may be a read error. The genes are TRBV7-2 and TRBJ2-6, with D maybe TRBD1 (6 bases). Germline CDR1 reads SGHTA; CDR2 reads FQGNSA. The CDR3 is 15 amino acids. The CDR3 loop is CASSLATGRANVRTF. The CDR3 bases are TGTGCCAGCAGCTTAGCGACAGGCAGAGCCAACGTCCGGACTTTC.

In its sample, this clonotype was seen many times. The rearrangement joins TRBV20-1 to TRBJ2-3; the D is unclear. The CDR3 spans 15 residues. V lost 3 bases to trimming and J lost 0 bases, with 13 bases between them. Germline V lookup: CDR1 DFQATT, CDR2 SNEGSKA (reference sequence). The CDR3 loop reads CSASIRTPSTDTQYF. The CDR3 nucleotides read TGCAGTGCTAGTATCAGAACCCCTAGCACAGATACGCAGTATTTT.

This clonotype was observed at least ten times. An end of the junction differs from the germline gene, which may be a read error. The V call is TRBV9, the J call TRBJ2-7, with D hard to call. The J call may not be correct, given that the DNA end is closer to TRBJ2-5. The CDR3 length is 13 residues. Germline CDR1 is SGDLS and CDR2 is YYNGEE. In DNA, the CDR3 is TGTGCCGGCAGCGTATCAATTGCAGAGACCCAGTACTTC. It translates to CAGSVSIAETQYF.

V and J are TRBV6-1 and TRBJ1-5; the match to TRBD1 covers 7 bases. The V and J ends lost 7 bases and 6 bases, in that order; junction bases with no gene match: 9. This CDR3 is built from 14 residues. Germline V gene data show CDR1 as MNHNS and CDR2 as SASEGT. The CDR3 region is CASTQEGAGQPQHF. The CDR3 nucleotides are TGTGCCAGCACTCAAGAGGGGGCAGGTCAGCCCCAGCATTTT.

This clonotype was found many times. V usage is TRBV29-1 and J usage is TRBJ1-1; 9 nucleotides agree with TRBD1. V lost 5 bases and J lost 4; bases outside the gene matches: 11. There are 15 residues in the CDR3. In germline, CDR1 is SQVTM, CDR2 ANQGSEA. The chain's CDR3 is CSVYLVGTGFTEAFF. The CDR3 DNA is TGCAGCGTTTACTTGGTCGGGACAGGGTTCACTGAAGCTTTCTTT.